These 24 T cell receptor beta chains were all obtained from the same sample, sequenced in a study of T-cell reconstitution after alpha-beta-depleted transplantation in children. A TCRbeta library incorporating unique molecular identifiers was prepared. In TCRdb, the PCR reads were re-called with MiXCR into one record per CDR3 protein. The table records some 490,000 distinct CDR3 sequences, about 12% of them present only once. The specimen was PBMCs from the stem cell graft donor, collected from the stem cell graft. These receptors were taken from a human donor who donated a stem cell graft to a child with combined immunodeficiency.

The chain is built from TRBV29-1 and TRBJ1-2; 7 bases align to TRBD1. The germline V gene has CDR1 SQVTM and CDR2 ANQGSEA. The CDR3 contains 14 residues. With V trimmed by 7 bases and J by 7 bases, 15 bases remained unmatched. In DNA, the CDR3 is TGCAGCGCTCTCGGACAGGCCGGCTCCTCTGGCTACACCTTC. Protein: CSALGQAGSSGYTF.

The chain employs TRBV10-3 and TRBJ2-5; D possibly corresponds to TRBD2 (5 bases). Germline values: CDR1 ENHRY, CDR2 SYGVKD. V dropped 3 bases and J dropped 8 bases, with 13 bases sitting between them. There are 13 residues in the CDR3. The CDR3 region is CAISDGPEGTQYF. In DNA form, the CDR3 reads TGTGCCATCAGTGACGGGCCCGAGGGTACCCAGTACTTC.

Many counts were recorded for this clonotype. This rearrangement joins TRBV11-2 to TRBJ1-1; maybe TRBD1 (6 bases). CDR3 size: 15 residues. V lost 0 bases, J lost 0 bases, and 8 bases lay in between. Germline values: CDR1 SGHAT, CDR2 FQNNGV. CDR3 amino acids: CASSLEGAMNTEAFF. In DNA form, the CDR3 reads TGTGCCAGCAGCTTAGAGGGGGCGATGAACACTGAAGCTTTCTTT.

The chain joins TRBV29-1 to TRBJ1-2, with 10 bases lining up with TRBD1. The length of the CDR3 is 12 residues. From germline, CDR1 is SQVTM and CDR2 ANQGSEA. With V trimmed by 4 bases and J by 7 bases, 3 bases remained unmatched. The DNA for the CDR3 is TGCAGCGTTGGGACAGGGGGGACTGGCTACACCTTC. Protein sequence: CSVGTGGTGYTF.

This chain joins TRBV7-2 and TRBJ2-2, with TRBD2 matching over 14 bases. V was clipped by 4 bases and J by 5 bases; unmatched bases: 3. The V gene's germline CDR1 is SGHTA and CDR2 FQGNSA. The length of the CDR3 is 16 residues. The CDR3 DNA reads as TGTGCCAGCAGCTCCTGGACTAGCGGGAGGACCGGGGAGCTGTTTTTT. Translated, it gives CASSSWTSGRTGELFF.

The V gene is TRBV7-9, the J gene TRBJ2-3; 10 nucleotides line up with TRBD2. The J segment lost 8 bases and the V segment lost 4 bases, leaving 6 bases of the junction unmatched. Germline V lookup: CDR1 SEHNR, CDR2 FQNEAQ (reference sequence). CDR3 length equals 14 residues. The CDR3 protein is CASSSRTSGGTQYF. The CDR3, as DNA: TGTGCCAGCAGCTCCCGGACTAGCGGAGGTACGCAGTATTTT. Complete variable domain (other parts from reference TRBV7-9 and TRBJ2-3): DTGVSQNPRHKITKRGQNVTFRCDPISEHNRLYWYRQTLGQGPEFLTYFQNEAQLEKSRLLSDRFSAERPKGSFSTLEIQRTEQGDSAMYLCASSSRTSGGTQYFGPGTRLTVL.

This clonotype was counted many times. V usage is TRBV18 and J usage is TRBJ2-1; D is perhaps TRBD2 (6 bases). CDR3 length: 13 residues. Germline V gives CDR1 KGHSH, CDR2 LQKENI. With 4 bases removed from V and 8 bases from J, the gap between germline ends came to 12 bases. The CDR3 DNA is TGTGCCAGCTCACGGGAGGTAAGCGATGAGCAGTTCTTC. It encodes CASSREVSDEQFF.

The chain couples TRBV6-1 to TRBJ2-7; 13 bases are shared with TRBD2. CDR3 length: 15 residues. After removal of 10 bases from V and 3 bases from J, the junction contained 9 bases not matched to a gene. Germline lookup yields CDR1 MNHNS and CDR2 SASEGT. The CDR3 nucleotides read TGTGCCACCCAGGGACTAGCGGGGAGGATCTACGAGCAGTACTTC. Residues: CATQGLAGRIYEQYF.

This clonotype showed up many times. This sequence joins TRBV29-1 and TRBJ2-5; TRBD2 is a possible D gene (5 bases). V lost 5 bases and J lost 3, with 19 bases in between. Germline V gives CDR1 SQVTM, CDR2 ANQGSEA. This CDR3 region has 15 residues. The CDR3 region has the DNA TGCAGCGTTCGATTCTTCACGGGGATAAAAGAGACCCAGTACTTC. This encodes CSVRFFTGIKETQYF.

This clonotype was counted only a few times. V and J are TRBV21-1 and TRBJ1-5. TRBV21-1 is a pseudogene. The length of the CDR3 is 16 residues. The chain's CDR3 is CASSIGRHLSNQPQHF. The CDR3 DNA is TGTGCCAGCAGCATAGGACGGCACCTTAGCAATCAGCCCCAGCATTTT.

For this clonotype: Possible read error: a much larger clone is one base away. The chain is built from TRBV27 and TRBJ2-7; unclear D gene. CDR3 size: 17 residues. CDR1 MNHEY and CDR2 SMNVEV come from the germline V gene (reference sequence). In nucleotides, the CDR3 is TGTGCCAGCAGTTTATCGAACGTTGGGGTCCCCTCCTACGGGCAGTACTTC. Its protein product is CASSLSNVGVPSYGQYF.

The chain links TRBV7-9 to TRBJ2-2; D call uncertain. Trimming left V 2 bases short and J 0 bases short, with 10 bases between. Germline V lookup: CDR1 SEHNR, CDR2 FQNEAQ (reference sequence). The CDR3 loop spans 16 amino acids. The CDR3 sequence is CASSLFPLTNTGELFF. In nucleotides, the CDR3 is TGTGCCAGCAGCTTATTTCCCTTAACGAACACCGGGGAGCTGTTTTTT.

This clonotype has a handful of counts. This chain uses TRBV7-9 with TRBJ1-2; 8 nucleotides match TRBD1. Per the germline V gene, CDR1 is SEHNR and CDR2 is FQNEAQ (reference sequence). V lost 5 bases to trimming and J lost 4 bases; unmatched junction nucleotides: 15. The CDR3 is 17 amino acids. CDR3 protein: CASSPLYVAGGFYGYTF. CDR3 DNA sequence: TGTGCCAGCAGCCCTCTATATGTCGCAGGGGGCTTCTATGGCTACACCTTC. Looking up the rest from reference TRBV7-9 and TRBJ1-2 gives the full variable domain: DTGVSQNPRHKITKRGQNVTFRCDPISEHNRLYWYRQTLGQGPEFLTYFQNEAQLEKSRLLSDRFSAERPKGSFSTLEIQRTEQGDSAMYLCASSPLYVAGGFYGYTFGSGTRLTVV.

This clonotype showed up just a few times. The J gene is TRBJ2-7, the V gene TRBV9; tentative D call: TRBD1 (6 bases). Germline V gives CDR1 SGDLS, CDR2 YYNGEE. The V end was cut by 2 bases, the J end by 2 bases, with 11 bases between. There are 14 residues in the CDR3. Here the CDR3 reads CASSVPGHPYEQYF. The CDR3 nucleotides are TGTGCCAGCAGCGTTCCGGGACACCCCTACGAGCAGTACTTC.

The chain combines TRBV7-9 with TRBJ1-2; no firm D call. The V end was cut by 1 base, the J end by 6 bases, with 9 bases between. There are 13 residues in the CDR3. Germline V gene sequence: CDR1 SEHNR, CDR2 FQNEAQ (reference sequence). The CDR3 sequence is CASSLGGMDGYTF. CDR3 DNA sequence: TGTGCCAGCAGCTTAGGCGGTATGGATGGCTACACCTTC.

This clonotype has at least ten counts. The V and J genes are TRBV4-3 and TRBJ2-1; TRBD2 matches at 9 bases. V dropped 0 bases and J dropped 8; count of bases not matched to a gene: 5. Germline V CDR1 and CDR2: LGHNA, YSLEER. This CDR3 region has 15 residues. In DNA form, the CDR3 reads TGCGCCAGCAGCCAAGAGCGGGAGGGCCAGGATGAGCAGTTCTTC. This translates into CASSQEREGQDEQFF.

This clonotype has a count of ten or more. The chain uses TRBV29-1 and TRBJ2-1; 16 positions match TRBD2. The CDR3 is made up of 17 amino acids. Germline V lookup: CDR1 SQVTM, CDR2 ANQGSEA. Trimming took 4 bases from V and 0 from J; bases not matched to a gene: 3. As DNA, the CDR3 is TGCAGCGTTGCCGGGACTAGCGGGAGGGCCTCCTACAATGAGCAGTTCTTC. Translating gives CSVAGTSGRASYNEQFF.

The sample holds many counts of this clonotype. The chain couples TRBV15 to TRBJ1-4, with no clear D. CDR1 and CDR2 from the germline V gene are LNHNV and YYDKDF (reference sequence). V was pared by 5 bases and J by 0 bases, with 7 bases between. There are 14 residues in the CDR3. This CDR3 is CATSAGTTNEKLFF. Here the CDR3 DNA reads TGTGCCACCAGCGCCGGGACAACTAATGAAAAACTGTTTTTT.

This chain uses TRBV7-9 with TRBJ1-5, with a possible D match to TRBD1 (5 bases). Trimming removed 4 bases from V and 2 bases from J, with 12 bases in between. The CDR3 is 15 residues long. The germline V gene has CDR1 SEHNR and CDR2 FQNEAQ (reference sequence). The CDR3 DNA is TGTGCCAGCAGCTGCAGGGAAGTGGGCAATCAGCCCCAGCATTTT. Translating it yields CASSCREVGNQPQHF.

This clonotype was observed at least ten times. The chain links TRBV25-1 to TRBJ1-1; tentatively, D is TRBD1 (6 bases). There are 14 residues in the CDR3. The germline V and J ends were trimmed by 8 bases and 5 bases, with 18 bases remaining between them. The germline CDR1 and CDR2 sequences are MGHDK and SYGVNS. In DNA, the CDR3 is TGTGCCAGCCCGTGGGGGGGCCGGTGGACTGAAGCTTTCTTT. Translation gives CASPWGGRWTEAFF.

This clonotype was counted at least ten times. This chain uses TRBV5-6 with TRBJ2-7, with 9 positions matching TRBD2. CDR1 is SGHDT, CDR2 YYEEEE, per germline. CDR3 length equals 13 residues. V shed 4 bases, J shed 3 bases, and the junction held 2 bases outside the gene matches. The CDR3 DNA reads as TGTGCCAGCAGCAAAGCGGGAGGCTACGAGCAGTACTTC. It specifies CASSKAGGYEQYF. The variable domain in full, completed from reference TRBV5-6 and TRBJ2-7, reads DAGVTQSPTHLIKTRGQQVTLRCSPKSGHDTVSWYQQALGQGPQFIFQYYEEEERQRGNFPDRFSGHQFPNYSSELNVNALLLGDSALYLCASSKAGGYEQYFGPGTRLTVT.

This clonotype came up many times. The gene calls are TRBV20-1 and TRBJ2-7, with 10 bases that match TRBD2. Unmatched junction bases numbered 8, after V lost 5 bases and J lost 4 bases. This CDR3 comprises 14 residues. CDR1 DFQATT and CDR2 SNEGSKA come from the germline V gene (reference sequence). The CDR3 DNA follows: TGCAGTGCTCAGAAGCGGGAGGGTCCTTACGAGCAGTACTTC. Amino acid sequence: CSAQKREGPYEQYF.

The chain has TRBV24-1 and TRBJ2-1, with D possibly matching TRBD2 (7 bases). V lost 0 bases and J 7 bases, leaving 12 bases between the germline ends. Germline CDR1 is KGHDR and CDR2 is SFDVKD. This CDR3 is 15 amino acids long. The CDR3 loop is CATSDLVRGGNEQFF. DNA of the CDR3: TGTGCCACCAGTGATTTGGTGAGGGGGGGGAATGAGCAGTTCTTC.

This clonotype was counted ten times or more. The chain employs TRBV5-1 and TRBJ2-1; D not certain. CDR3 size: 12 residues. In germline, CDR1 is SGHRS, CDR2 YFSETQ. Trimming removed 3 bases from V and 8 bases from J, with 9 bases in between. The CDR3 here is CASSSDPHEQFF. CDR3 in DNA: TGCGCCAGCAGCTCGGACCCCCATGAGCAGTTCTTC.